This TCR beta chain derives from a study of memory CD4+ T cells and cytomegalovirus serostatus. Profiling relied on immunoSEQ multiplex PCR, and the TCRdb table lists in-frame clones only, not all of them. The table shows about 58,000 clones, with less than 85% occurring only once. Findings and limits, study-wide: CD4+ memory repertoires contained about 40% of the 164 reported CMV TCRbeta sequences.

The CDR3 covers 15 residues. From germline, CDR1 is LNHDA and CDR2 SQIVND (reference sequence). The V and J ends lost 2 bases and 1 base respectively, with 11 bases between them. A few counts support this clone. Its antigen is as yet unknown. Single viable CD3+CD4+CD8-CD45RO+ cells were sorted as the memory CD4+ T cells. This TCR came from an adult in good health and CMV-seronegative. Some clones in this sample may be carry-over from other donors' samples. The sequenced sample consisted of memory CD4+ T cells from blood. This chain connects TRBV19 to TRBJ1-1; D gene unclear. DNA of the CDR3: TGTGCCAGTAGTATAAAGGTTACCGGGAACACTGAAGCTTTCTTT. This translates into CASSIKVTGNTEAFF.